A single sample is the source of the 27 T cell receptor beta chains below, sequenced in a study of T cells after posttransplantation cyclophosphamide. The naive gate required viable CD3+CD4+ or CD3+CD8+ cells with CCR7+CD45RA+CD45RO-CD95-CD27+CD28+ phenotype. Sequencing was performed with immunoSEQ multiplex PCR; in TCRdb, only in-frame clones are kept and a portion is missing. The sample carries just over 20,000 clones, approximately 98% recorded once. Input material: naive CD4+ T cells sorted from PBMCs. The receptors here all came from a man aged 40-55 years in good health, CMV-negative, and a related stem cell transplant donor.

The genes are TRBV4-1 and TRBJ2-4; possible D gene TRBD1, 5 bases. Germline V CDR1 and CDR2: MGHRA, YSYEKL. The ends were cut back, 3 bases at V and 5 bases at J, with 11 bases in the middle. CDR3 length equals 14 residues. In DNA form, the CDR3 reads TGCGCCAGCAGCCACCTCAGGGATCAAAACATTCAGTACTTC. It translates to CASSHLRDQNIQYF.

V and J are TRBV7-3 and TRBJ2-5, with D unclear. This CDR3 has 13 amino acids. Germline V gene lookup returns CDR1 SGHTA and CDR2 FQGTGA. Trimming shortened V by 2 bases and J by 3 bases, and 7 bases separated the two germline ends. DNA of the CDR3: TGTGCCAGCAGCTTAGGCCTAGAAGAGACCCAGTACTTC. Protein product: CASSLGLEETQYF.

The J gene is TRBJ2-7, the V gene TRBV18; 7 bases line up with TRBD1. Germline loops: CDR1 KGHSH, CDR2 LQKENI. The CDR3 length is 15 residues. The V gene end was trimmed by 6 bases and the J gene end by 1 base; junction bases not matched to a gene: 9. The CDR3, as DNA: TGTGCCAGCTCCCTCCAGGGACAGCCGTCCTACGAGCAGTACTTC. Amino acids: CASSLQGQPSYEQYF.

A single count supports this clone. The chain uses TRBV6-5 and TRBJ1-1; D unresolved. V lost 5 bases and J 6 bases, leaving 10 bases between the germline ends. The germline CDR1 and CDR2 sequences are MNHEY and SVGAGI. The CDR3 loop spans 12 amino acids. Here the CDR3 reads CASSRGLSEAFF. The DNA for the CDR3 is TGTGCCAGCAGTCGCGGGCTTTCTGAAGCTTTCTTT.

This chain joins TRBV19 and TRBJ1-1; D gene ambiguous. The CDR3 loop spans 14 amino acids. The germline V gene encodes CDR1 LNHDA and CDR2 SQIVND (reference sequence). Trimming removed 5 bases at V and 1 base at J, with 11 bases between. CDR3 amino acids: CASSPDGENTEAFF. The CDR3 nucleotides read TGTGCCAGTAGTCCGGACGGGGAGAACACTGAAGCTTTCTTT.

V and J are TRBV19 and TRBJ1-4; the D gene is possibly TRBD1 (6 bases). The CDR3 consists of 14 residues. V lost 5 bases, J lost 4 bases, and 11 bases lay in between. The V gene's germline CDR1 is LNHDA and CDR2 SQIVND (reference sequence). DNA for the CDR3: TGTGCCAGTAGTCCCGGGACATATAATGAAAAACTGTTTTTT. Its protein is CASSPGTYNEKLFF.

The chain couples TRBV7-2 to TRBJ2-1; maybe TRBD2 (5 bases). The germline V and J ends were trimmed by 1 base and 1 base, with 8 bases remaining between them. CDR3 size: 15 residues. From germline, CDR1 is SGHTA and CDR2 FQGNSA. In DNA form, the CDR3 reads TGTGCCAGCAGCTTAGGAGGGTTTTCCTACAATGAGCAGTTCTTC. This translates into CASSLGGFSYNEQFF.

The genes are TRBV19 and TRBJ2-7, with 8 bases lining up with TRBD1. The J segment lost 0 bases and the V segment lost 6 bases, leaving 10 bases of the junction unmatched. The germline gives CDR1 LNHDA, CDR2 SQIVND (reference sequence). This CDR3 spans 16 amino acids. The CDR3 DNA reads TGTGCCAGTAGCCCCCGGACCGGACAGGGCTCCTACGAGCAGTACTTC. This gives the protein CASSPRTGQGSYEQYF. The full variable domain, its missing parts supplied by reference TRBV19 and TRBJ2-7, is DGGITQSPKYLFRKEGQNVTLSCEQNLNHDAMYWYRQDPGQGLRLIYYSQIVNDFQKGDIAEGYSVSREKKESFPLTVTSAQKNPTAFYLCASSPRTGQGSYEQYFGPGTRLTVT.

The gene calls are TRBV10-3 and TRBJ2-3; 13 bases line up with TRBD2. Germline CDR1 is ENHRY and CDR2 is SYGVKD. The CDR3 consists of 16 residues. V was clipped by 7 bases and J by 4 bases; unmatched bases: 8. The CDR3 is CAITSTSGRLADTQYF. The DNA of the CDR3 is TGTGCCATCACCTCGACTAGCGGGAGGCTCGCAGATACGCAGTATTTT.

The CDR3 spells CASSWDRPGNTDTQYF. For the CDR3, the DNA is TGTGCCAGCAGCTGGGACAGGCCGGGGAACACAGATACGCAGTATTTT. V gene TRBV27 combines with J gene TRBJ2-3, with TRBD1 matching over 8 bases. Germline CDR1 reads MNHEY; CDR2 reads SMNVEV (reference sequence). V shed 6 bases and J 2 bases; nucleotides not matched to a gene: 10. CDR3 length: 16 amino acids.

V gene TRBV5-6 combines with J gene TRBJ1-4, with TRBD1 identical over 11 bases. There are 14 residues in the CDR3. V lost 3 bases to trimming and J lost 6 bases; unmatched junction nucleotides: 1. Germline CDR1 SGHDT, CDR2 YYEEEE. In DNA, the CDR3 is TGTGCCAGCAGCTCGGGACAGGGGGATGAAAAACTGTTTTTT. Its protein is CASSSGQGDEKLFF.

The chain combines TRBV27 with TRBJ2-7, with 8 bases matching TRBD2. CDR1 MNHEY and CDR2 SMNVEV come from the germline V gene (reference sequence). This CDR3 spans 17 amino acids. V lost 4 bases to trimming and J lost 3 bases; unmatched junction nucleotides: 14. The DNA for the CDR3 is TGTGCCAGCAGTTCCGGGAGGGGGTCGCCTCTGCACTACGAGCAGTACTTC. Translation gives CASSSGRGSPLHYEQYF.

The J gene is TRBJ1-5, the V gene TRBV18, with 7 bases fitting TRBD1. V trimming: 3 bases; J trimming: 1 base; junction bases outside the gene matches: 3. The length of the CDR3 is 15 residues. The germline gives CDR1 KGHSH, CDR2 LQKENI. As DNA, the CDR3 is TGTGCCAGCTCACCGTCGGGACAGAGCAATCAGCCCCAGCATTTT. Its protein is CASSPSGQSNQPQHF.

J is TRBJ2-7 and V is TRBV10-3, with 7 bases lining up with TRBD2. The length of the CDR3 is 13 residues. Germline V gene sequence: CDR1 ENHRY, CDR2 SYGVKD. J lost 2 bases, V lost 4 bases, and 2 bases had no gene match. CDR3 nucleotide sequence: TGTGCCATCAGTGGGGGGGGTGCCTACGAGCAGTACTTC. This translates into CAISGGGAYEQYF.

The chain joins TRBV10-3 to TRBJ2-1, with D uncertain. CDR3 length: 12 amino acids. Trimming shortened V by 6 bases and J by 10 bases, and 13 bases separated the two germline ends. Per the germline V gene, CDR1 is ENHRY and CDR2 is SYGVKD. The CDR3 DNA reads TGTGCCATCAGCACCGTACAATGGGAGCAGTTCTTC. Protein sequence: CAISTVQWEQFF.

The chain is built from TRBV6-1 and TRBJ1-5; D gene unclear. CDR3 size: 13 residues. Germline loops: CDR1 MNHNS, CDR2 SASEGT. V dropped 6 bases and J dropped 6 bases, with 12 bases sitting between them. CDR3 sequence: CASSERGSQPQHF. DNA of the CDR3: TGTGCCAGCAGCGAGCGGGGTTCTCAGCCCCAGCATTTT.

The chain uses TRBV27 and TRBJ1-1; D unresolved. Trimming took 0 bases from V and 11 from J, leaving 13 bases between them. The CDR3 sequence is 13 residues long. The germline V gene encodes CDR1 MNHEY and CDR2 SMNVEV (reference sequence). The CDR3 sequence: CASSLSAGHWAFF. The DNA of the CDR3 is TGTGCCAGCAGTTTATCGGCAGGCCACTGGGCTTTCTTT.

V is TRBV2 and J is TRBJ1-2, with 7 bases fitting TRBD1. CDR1 and CDR2 (germline): SNHLY, FYNNEI. V shed 0 bases and J 11 bases; nucleotides not matched to a gene: 9. CDR3 size: 14 residues. CDR3 region: CASSEAIRDRHYTF. The CDR3 DNA reads as TGTGCCAGCAGTGAAGCTATCCGGGACAGACATTACACCTTC.

This chain uses TRBV7-8 with TRBJ1-4, with 7 bases identical to TRBD1. CDR1 and CDR2 from the germline V gene are SGHVS and FQNEAQ. With 5 bases clipped from V and 8 bases from J, the junction kept 8 bases outside the gene matches. The CDR3 totals 14 residues. CDR3 nucleotides: TGTGCCAGCAGCCCAGACAGGGTCGGGGAAAAACTGTTTTTT. It translates to CASSPDRVGEKLFF.

This clone was seen only once. The genes are TRBV2 and TRBJ1-1; possibly TRBD1 for D (5 bases). Per the germline V gene, CDR1 is SNHLY and CDR2 is FYNNEI. The CDR3 is made up of 13 amino acids. V was clipped by 6 bases and J by 10 bases, with 18 bases between them. The CDR3 protein is CASSGTGLPGAFF. The CDR3 DNA is TGTGCCAGCAGCGGTACAGGCCTGCCTGGAGCTTTCTTT.

The rearrangement uses TRBV5-1 and TRBJ2-1; 14 nucleotides match TRBD2. J was trimmed by 8 bases and V by 0 bases; bases with no gene match: 10. CDR3 length: 18 residues. In germline, CDR1 is SGHRS, CDR2 YFSETQ. CDR3 loop: CASSLGPTSGRARYEQFF. CDR3 DNA sequence: TGCGCCAGCAGCTTGGGCCCGACTAGCGGGAGGGCCAGGTATGAGCAGTTCTTC.

This chain connects TRBV7-3 to TRBJ2-2; 8 bases fit TRBD2. The CDR3 extends over 17 amino acids. Germline V gene data show CDR1 as SGHTA and CDR2 as FQGTGA. V shed 3 bases, J shed 6 bases, and the junction held 12 bases outside the gene matches. In DNA, the CDR3 is TGTGCCAGCAGCTTCCCCCGAGGTAGCGGGAATGCCGGGGAGCTGTTTTTT. The encoded protein is CASSFPRGSGNAGELFF.

This rearrangement joins TRBV13 to TRBJ2-7, with D unclear. Per germline, CDR1 PRHDT and CDR2 FYEKMQ (reference sequence). Trimming stripped 7 bases from V and 2 bases from J, with 15 bases between. The CDR3 runs to 14 residues. This CDR3 is CASTLGRLAYEQYF. Written as DNA, the CDR3 is TGTGCCAGCACCCTGGGTAGGCTAGCCTACGAGCAGTACTTC. The full variable domain, its missing parts supplied by reference TRBV13 and TRBJ2-7, is AAGVIQSPRHLIKEKRETATLKCYPIPRHDTVYWYQQGPGQDPQFLISFYEKMQSDKGSIPDRFSAQQFSDYHSELNMSSLELGDSALYFCASTLGRLAYEQYFGPGTRLTVT.

CDR3 bases: TGTGCCAGCAGCGTAGGAGCGGGAGACTACAATGAGCAGTTCTTC. Translated, it gives CASSVGAGDYNEQFF. This chain uses TRBV9 with TRBJ2-1, with 8 bases fitting TRBD2. This CDR3 contains 15 residues. The germline V gene encodes CDR1 SGDLS and CDR2 YYNGEE. V shed 0 bases, J shed 3 bases, and the junction held 2 bases outside the gene matches.

This chain connects TRBV28 to TRBJ2-7; 10 nucleotides line up with TRBD2. Germline CDR1 MDHEN, CDR2 SYDVKM. This CDR3 comprises 15 residues. V shed 4 bases, J shed 3 bases, and the junction held 6 bases outside the gene matches. For the CDR3, the DNA is TGTGCCAGCAGTTACCTCCTAGCGGGAGTCTACGAGCAGTACTTC. It translates to CASSYLLAGVYEQYF.

The chain is built from TRBV7-2 and TRBJ2-5, with D possibly being TRBD2 (6 bases). V was trimmed by 5 bases and J by 7 bases, leaving 17 bases between them. This CDR3 is built from 14 residues. CDR1 SGHTA and CDR2 FQGNSA come from the germline V gene. The DNA of the CDR3 is TGTGCCAGCAGCGCGACCGGGACTCCCGGGACCCAGTACTTC. Residues: CASSATGTPGTQYF. Looking up the rest from reference TRBV7-2 and TRBJ2-5 gives the full variable domain: GAGVSQSPSNKVTEKGKDVELRCDPISGHTALYWYRQSLGQGLEFLIYFQGNSAPDKSGLPSDRFSAERTGGSVSTLTIQRTQQEDSAVYLCASSATGTPGTQYFGPGTRLLVL.

This chain joins TRBV9 and TRBJ2-3; TRBD2 agrees at 13 bases. The CDR3 has 17 amino acids. After removal of 0 bases from V and 3 bases from J, the junction contained 4 bases not matched to a gene. Germline CDR1 is SGDLS and CDR2 is YYNGEE. The chain's CDR3 is CASSVEGGLAGTDTQYF. CDR3 nucleotides: TGTGCCAGCAGCGTAGAAGGGGGACTAGCGGGAACAGATACGCAGTATTTT. Full variable domain (outside the CDR3, taken from reference TRBV9 and TRBJ2-3): DSGVTQTPKHLITATGQRVTLRCSPRSGDLSVYWYQQSLDQGLQFLIQYYNGEERAKGNILERFSAQQFPDLHSELNLSSLELGDSALYFCASSVEGGLAGTDTQYFGPGTRLTVL.